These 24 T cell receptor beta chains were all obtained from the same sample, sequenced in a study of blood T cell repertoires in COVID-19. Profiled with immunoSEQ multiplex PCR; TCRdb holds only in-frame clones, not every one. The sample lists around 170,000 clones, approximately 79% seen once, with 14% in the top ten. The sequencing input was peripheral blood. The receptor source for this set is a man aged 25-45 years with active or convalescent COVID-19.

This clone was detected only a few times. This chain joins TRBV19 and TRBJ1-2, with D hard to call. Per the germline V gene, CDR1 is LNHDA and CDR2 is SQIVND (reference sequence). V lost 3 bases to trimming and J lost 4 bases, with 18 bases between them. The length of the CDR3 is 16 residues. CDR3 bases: TGTGCCAGTAGTATCTCTCTAGGCCGTCAACTCTATGGCTACACCTTC. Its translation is CASSISLGRQLYGYTF.

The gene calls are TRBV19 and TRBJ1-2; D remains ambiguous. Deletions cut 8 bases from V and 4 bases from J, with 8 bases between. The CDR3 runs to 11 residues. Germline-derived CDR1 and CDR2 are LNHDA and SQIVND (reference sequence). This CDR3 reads CASSGGYGYTF. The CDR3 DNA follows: TGTGCCAGTTCCGGTGGCTATGGCTACACCTTC.

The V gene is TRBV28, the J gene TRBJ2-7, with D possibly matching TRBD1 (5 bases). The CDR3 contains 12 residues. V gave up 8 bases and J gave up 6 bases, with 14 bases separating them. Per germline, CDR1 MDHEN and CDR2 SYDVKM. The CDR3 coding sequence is TGTGCCAGCCAAACCCCAGGGCTCGAGCAGTACGTC. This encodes CASQTPGLEQYV.

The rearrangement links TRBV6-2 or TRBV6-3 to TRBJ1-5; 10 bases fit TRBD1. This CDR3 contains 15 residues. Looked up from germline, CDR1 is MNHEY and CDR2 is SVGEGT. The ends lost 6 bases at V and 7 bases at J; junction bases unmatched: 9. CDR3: CASSPVDRGVQPQHF. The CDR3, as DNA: TGTGCCAGCAGCCCCGTGGACAGGGGGGTCCAGCCCCAGCATTTT.

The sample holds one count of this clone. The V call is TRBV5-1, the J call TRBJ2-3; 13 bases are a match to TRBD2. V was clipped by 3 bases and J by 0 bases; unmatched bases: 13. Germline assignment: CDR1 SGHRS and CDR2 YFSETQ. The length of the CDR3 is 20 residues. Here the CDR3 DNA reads TGCGCCAGCAGCTACCCGACTAGCGGGGGGCCCAAAGGTAGCACAGATACGCAGTATTTT. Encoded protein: CASSYPTSGGPKGSTDTQYF. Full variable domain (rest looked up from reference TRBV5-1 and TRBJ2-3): KAGVTQTPRYLIKTRGQQVTLSCSPISGHRSVSWYQQTPGQGLQFLFEYFSETQRNKGNFPGRFSGRQFSNSRSEMNVSTLELGDSALYLCASSYPTSGGPKGSTDTQYFGPGTRLTVL.

The CDR3 sequence: CASSREAMDEQFF. In DNA form, the CDR3 reads TGTGCCAGCAGCCGCGAAGCGATGGATGAGCAGTTCTTC. V and J are TRBV7-2 and TRBJ2-1, with unresolved D. This CDR3 has 13 residues. V lost 5 bases and J 8 bases, leaving 13 bases between the germline ends. The germline V gene encodes CDR1 SGHTA and CDR2 FQGNSA.

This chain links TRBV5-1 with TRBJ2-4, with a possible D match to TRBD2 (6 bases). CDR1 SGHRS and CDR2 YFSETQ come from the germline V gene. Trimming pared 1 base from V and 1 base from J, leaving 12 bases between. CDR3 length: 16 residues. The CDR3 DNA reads TGCGCCAGCAGCTTGACGGCAGGAGGGGCCAAAAACATTCAGTACTTC. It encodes CASSLTAGGAKNIQYF. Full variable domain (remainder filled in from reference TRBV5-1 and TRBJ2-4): KAGVTQTPRYLIKTRGQQVTLSCSPISGHRSVSWYQQTPGQGLQFLFEYFSETQRNKGNFPGRFSGRQFSNSRSEMNVSTLELGDSALYLCASSLTAGGAKNIQYFGAGTRLSVL.

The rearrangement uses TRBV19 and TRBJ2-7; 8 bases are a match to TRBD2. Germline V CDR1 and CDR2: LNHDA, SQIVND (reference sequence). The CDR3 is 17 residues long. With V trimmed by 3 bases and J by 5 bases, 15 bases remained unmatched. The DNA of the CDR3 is TGTGCCAGTAGTATGAGGCGGGAGGTCCACCCCCGGAACGAGCAGTACTTC. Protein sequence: CASSMRREVHPRNEQYF.

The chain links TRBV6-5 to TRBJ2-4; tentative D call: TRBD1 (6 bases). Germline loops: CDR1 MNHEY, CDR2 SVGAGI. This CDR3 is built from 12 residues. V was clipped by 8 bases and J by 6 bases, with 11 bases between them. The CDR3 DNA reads TGTGCCAGCGGACGGGACACAAACATTCAGTACTTC. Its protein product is CASGRDTNIQYF.

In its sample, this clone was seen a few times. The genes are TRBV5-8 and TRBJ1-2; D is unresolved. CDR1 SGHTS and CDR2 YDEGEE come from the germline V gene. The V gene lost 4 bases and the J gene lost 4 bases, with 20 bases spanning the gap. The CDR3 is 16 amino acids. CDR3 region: CASSPGGLEVGYGYTF. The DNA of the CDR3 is TGTGCCAGCAGCCCGGGAGGACTCGAGGTCGGCTATGGCTACACCTTC. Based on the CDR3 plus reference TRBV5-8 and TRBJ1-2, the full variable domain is EAGVTQSPTHLIKTRGQQATLRCSPISGHTSVYWYQQALGLGLQFLLWYDEGEERNRGNFPPRFSGRQFPNYSSELNVNALELEDSALYLCASSPGGLEVGYGYTFGSGTRLTVV.

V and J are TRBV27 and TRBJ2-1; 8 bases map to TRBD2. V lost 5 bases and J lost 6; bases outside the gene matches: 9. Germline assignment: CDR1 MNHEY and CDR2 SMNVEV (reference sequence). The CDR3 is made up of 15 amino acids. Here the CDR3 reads CASSPTSVALNEQFF. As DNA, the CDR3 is TGTGCCAGCAGTCCGACTAGCGTAGCCCTCAATGAGCAGTTCTTC.

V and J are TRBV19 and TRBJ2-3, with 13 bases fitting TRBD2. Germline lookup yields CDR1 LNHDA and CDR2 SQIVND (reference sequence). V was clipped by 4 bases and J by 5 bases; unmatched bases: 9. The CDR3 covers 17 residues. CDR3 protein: CASSSPGLAGARDTQYF. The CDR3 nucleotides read TGTGCCAGTAGTAGCCCCGGACTAGCGGGAGCGAGAGATACGCAGTATTTT. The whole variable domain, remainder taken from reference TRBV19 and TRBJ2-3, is DGGITQSPKYLFRKEGQNVTLSCEQNLNHDAMYWYRQDPGQGLRLIYYSQIVNDFQKGDIAEGYSVSREKKESFPLTVTSAQKNPTAFYLCASSSPGLAGARDTQYFGPGTRLTVL.

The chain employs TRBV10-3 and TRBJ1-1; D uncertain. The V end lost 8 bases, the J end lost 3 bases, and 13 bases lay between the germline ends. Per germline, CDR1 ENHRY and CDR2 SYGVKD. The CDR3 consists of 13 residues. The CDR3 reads CAIGGTADTEAFF. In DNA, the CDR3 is TGTGCCATCGGTGGTACGGCGGACACTGAAGCTTTCTTT.

CDR3 nucleotide sequence: TGTGCCAGCAGTTTATTCCCCGAGCGTGGCTACACCTTC. Its translation is CASSLFPERGYTF. The chain employs TRBV12-3 or TRBV12-4 and TRBJ1-2; the D is unclear. The CDR3 sequence is 13 residues long. V dropped 2 bases and J dropped 7 bases, with 11 bases sitting between them.

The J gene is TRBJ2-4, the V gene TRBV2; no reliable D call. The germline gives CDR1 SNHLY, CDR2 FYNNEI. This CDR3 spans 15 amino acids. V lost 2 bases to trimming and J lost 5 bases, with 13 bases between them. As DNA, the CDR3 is TGTGCCAGCAGTGAACGTCCTATGGTCCAAAACATTCAGTACTTC. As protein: CASSERPMVQNIQYF. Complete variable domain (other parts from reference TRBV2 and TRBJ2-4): EPEVTQTPSHQVTQMGQEVILRCVPISNHLYFYWYRQILGQKVEFLVSFYNNEISEKSEIFDDQFSVERPDGSNFTLKIRSTKLEDSAMYFCASSERPMVQNIQYFGAGTRLSVL.

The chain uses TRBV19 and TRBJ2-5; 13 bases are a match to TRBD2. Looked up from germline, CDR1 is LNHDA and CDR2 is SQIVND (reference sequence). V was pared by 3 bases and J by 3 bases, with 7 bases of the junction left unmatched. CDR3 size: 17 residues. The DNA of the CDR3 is TGTGCCAGTAGTATTTCCCCCGGGACTAGCGGGGAAGAGACCCAGTACTTC. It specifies CASSISPGTSGEETQYF.

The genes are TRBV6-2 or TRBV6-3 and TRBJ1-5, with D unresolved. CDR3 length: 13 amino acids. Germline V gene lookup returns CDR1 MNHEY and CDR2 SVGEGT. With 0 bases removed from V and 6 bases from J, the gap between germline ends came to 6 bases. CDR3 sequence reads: CASSYSISQPQHF. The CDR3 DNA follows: TGTGCCAGCAGTTACTCGATCAGTCAGCCCCAGCATTTT.

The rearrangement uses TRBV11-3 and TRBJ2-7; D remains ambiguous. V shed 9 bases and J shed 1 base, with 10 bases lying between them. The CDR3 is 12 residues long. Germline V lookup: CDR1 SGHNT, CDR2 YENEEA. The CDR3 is CASSSPSYEQYF. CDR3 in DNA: TGTGCCAGTTCCTCCCCGTCCTACGAGCAGTACTTC.

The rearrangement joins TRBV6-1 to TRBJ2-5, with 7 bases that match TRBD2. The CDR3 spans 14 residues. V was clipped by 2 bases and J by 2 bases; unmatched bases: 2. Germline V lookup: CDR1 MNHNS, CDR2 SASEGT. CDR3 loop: CASSEMGGQETQYF. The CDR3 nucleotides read TGTGCCAGCAGTGAAATGGGGGGGCAAGAGACCCAGTACTTC.

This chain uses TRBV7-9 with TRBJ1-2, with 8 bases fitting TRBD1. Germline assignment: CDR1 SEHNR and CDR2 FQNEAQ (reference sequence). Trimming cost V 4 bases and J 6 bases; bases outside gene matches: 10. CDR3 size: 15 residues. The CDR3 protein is CASSSFAGGSDGYTF. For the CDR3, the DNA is TGTGCCAGCAGCTCTTTTGCAGGGGGCTCGGATGGCTACACCTTC.

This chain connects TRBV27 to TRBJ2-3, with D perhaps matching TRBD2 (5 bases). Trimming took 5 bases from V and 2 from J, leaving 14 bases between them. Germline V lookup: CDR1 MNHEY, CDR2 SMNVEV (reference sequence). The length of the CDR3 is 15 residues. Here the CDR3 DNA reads TGTGCCAGCAGTCCTAGCCTGGGAAACACAGATACGCAGTATTTT. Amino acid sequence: CASSPSLGNTDTQYF.

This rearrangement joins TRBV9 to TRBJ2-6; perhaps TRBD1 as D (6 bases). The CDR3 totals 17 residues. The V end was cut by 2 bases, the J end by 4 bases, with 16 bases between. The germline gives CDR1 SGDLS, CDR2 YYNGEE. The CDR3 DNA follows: TGTGCCAGCAGCGTGGACAGAGTCCCCTCCGGGGCCAACGTCCTGACTTTC. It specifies CASSVDRVPSGANVLTF.

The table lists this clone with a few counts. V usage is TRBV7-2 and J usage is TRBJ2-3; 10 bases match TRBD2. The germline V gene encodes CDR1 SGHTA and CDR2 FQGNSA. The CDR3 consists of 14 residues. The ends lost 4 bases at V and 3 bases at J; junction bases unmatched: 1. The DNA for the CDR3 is TGTGCCAGCAGCTCGGGACTAGCGACAGATACGCAGTATTTT. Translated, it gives CASSSGLATDTQYF.

The CDR3 spells CASGLNRAGELFF. CDR3 in DNA: TGTGCTAGTGGTTTGAACAGGGCCGGGGAGCTGTTTTTT. This rearrangement joins TRBV12-5 to TRBJ2-2, with a possible D match to TRBD1 (6 bases). The V gene's germline CDR1 is LGHNT and CDR2 FRNRAP. V gave up 2 bases and J gave up 6 bases, with 7 bases separating them. This CDR3 region has 13 residues.